This T cell receptor (beta chain) was sequenced for a study of identical twins. Turning to this clonotype: The junction does not match germline at one end; this may be a read error.

The CDR3 extends over 9 amino acids. Germline V gene lookup returns CDR1 MNHEY and CDR2 SMNVEV (reference sequence). TCRdb reprocessed the 5' RACE reads with MiXCR, giving one entry per CDR3 protein. Among roughly 1,500,000 distinct CDR3 sequences listed, less than 35% were seen once. The specimen was cord blood. The chain employs TRBV27 and TRBJ2-1; D unclear. This sequence originates from a newborn girl in good health. CDR3 sequence reads: CATYDEQFF. CDR3 nucleotides: TGTGCCACCTACGATGAGCAGTTCTTC.